A selection of T cell receptor beta chains follows, all from one sample in a study of blood T cell repertoires in COVID-19. Here immunoSEQ multiplex PCR was the method, and the copy in TCRdb shows in-frame clones only, minus some. The table lists more than 200,000 clones, roughly 86% of them singletons, with almost 4% in the top ten. Sequencing was performed on PBMCs or T cells enriched from blood (not recorded which). The receptors here all came from a woman aged 25 to 39 with acute COVID-19. Each CDR3 is given with its conserved first and last residue. D genes are given only for firm matches. Size tells how often a clone was seen (once, few, many) or the class of an expanded clone, and some rows leave it out.

V gene: TRBV27; J gene: TRBJ1-1; clone size: .; D gene: .; CDR3 protein: CASNGGGTEAFF; CDR3 DNA: TGTGCCAGCAACGGTGGGGGGACTGAAGCTTTCTTT
V gene: TRBV9; J gene: TRBJ2-6; clone size: .; D gene: TRBD2; CDR3 protein: CASSVDLPGLADPYESGANVLTF; CDR3 DNA: TGTGCCAGCAGCGTAGACCTTCCGGGACTAGCGGACCCCTACGAATCTGGGGCCAACGTCCTGACTTTC
V gene: TRBV6-4; J gene: TRBJ2-1; clone size: once; D gene: TRBD1; CDR3 protein: CASSGGQGGPNEQFF; CDR3 DNA: TGTGCCAGCAGTGGGGGACAGGGGGGGCCCAATGAGCAGTTCTTC
V gene: TRBV2; J gene: TRBJ2-1; clone size: .; D gene: .; CDR3 protein: CASSEDGEVREQFF; CDR3 DNA: TGTGCCAGCAGTGAAGATGGAGAGGTCCGTGAGCAGTTCTTC
V gene: TRBV6-1; J gene: TRBJ1-1; clone size: once; D gene: .; CDR3 protein: CASSERGGTEAFF; CDR3 DNA: TGTGCCAGCAGTGAGAGAGGAGGCACTGAAGCTTTCTTT
V gene: TRBV28; J gene: TRBJ1-2; clone size: .; D gene: .; CDR3 protein: CASSLLGHSYGYTF; CDR3 DNA: TGTGCCAGCAGTTTATTAGGACACAGCTATGGCTACACCTTC
V gene: TRBV7-8; J gene: TRBJ1-5; clone size: .; D gene: .; CDR3 protein: CASSLARSMKVQYNQPQHF; CDR3 DNA: TGTGCCAGCAGCTTAGCGCGGTCTATGAAGGTCCAATACAATCAGCCCCAGCATTTT
V gene: TRBV11-2; J gene: TRBJ2-1; clone size: .; D gene: TRBD2; CDR3 protein: CASSSGTSGSNEQFF; CDR3 DNA: TGTGCCAGCAGCTCCGGGACTAGCGGGTCCAATGAGCAGTTCTTC
V gene: TRBV6-5; J gene: TRBJ1-2; clone size: .; D gene: TRBD1; CDR3 protein: CASSSKQGAGGYTF; CDR3 DNA: TGTGCCAGCAGTTCAAAACAGGGGGCCGGGGGCTACACCTTC
V gene: TRBV3-1/TRBV3-2; J gene: TRBJ2-5; clone size: .; D gene: .; CDR3 protein: CASSQLRETQYF; CDR3 DNA: TGTGCCAGCAGCCAACTGAGAGAGACCCAGTACTTC
V gene: TRBV5-1; J gene: TRBJ1-4; clone size: once; D gene: TRBD1; CDR3 protein: CASSWQGTGRNEKLFF; CDR3 DNA: TGCGCCAGCAGCTGGCAAGGGACAGGTAGAAATGAAAAACTGTTTTTT
V gene: TRBV28; J gene: TRBJ1-1; clone size: .; D gene: .; CDR3 protein: CASRWATEAFF; CDR3 DNA: TGTGCCAGCAGGTGGGCGACTGAAGCTTTCTTT
V gene: TRBV5-1; J gene: TRBJ1-1; clone size: .; D gene: TRBD1; CDR3 protein: CASRTDREGAFF; CDR3 DNA: TGCGCCAGCAGGACGGACAGGGAAGGGGCTTTCTTT
V gene: TRBV6-1; J gene: TRBJ2-5; clone size: .; D gene: .; CDR3 protein: CASSDREETQYF; CDR3 DNA: TGTGCCAGCAGTGACAGGGAAGAGACCCAGTACTTC
V gene: TRBV5-1; J gene: TRBJ1-4; clone size: .; D gene: .; CDR3 protein: CASSSGVTNEKLFF; CDR3 DNA: TGCGCCAGCAGCTCAGGGGTAACTAATGAAAAACTGTTTTTT
V gene: TRBV27; J gene: TRBJ1-6; clone size: .; D gene: .; CDR3 protein: CASSSGAGIPNSPLHF; CDR3 DNA: TGTGCCAGCAGTTCTGGGGCAGGGATACCTAATTCACCCCTCCACTTT
V gene: TRBV9; J gene: TRBJ1-2; clone size: many; D gene: .; CDR3 protein: CASSEQGAHGYTF; CDR3 DNA: TGTGCCAGCAGCGAACAGGGAGCCCATGGCTACACCTTC
V gene: TRBV2; J gene: TRBJ2-5; clone size: .; D gene: .; CDR3 protein: CASSDFWPQETQYF; CDR3 DNA: TGTGCCAGCAGTGACTTCTGGCCACAAGAGACCCAGTACTTC
V gene: TRBV7-9; J gene: TRBJ1-2; clone size: .; D gene: TRBD1; CDR3 protein: CASSSRDRVMYGYTF; CDR3 DNA: TGTGCCAGCAGCTCAAGGGACAGGGTAATGTATGGCTACACCTTC
V gene: TRBV7-9; J gene: TRBJ1-2; clone size: .; D gene: TRBD1; CDR3 protein: CASSPRTGGGYGYTF; CDR3 DNA: TGTGCCAGCAGCCCCCGGACAGGGGGCGGGTATGGCTACACCTTC
V gene: TRBV3-1/TRBV3-2; J gene: TRBJ1-2; clone size: .; D gene: .; CDR3 protein: CASSQDTGYTF; CDR3 DNA: TGTGCCAGCAGCCAAGATACAGGCTACACCTTC
V gene: TRBV30; J gene: TRBJ1-2; clone size: .; D gene: .; CDR3 protein: CAWAKGVNSYGYTF; CDR3 DNA: TGTGCCTGGGCAAAGGGGGTAAATAGCTATGGCTACACCTTC
V gene: TRBV18; J gene: TRBJ2-1; clone size: .; D gene: TRBD1; CDR3 protein: CASSPVLSTGGAGYNEQFF; CDR3 DNA: TGTGCCAGCTCACCGGTTCTATCGACAGGGGGCGCAGGGTACAATGAGCAGTTCTTC
V gene: TRBV5-4; J gene: TRBJ2-7; clone size: .; D gene: .; CDR3 protein: CASSSPERRGYEQYF; CDR3 DNA: TGTGCCAGCAGCTCTCCTGAGCGGAGGGGCTACGAGCAGTACTTC
V gene: TRBV5-8; J gene: TRBJ1-6; clone size: .; D gene: .; CDR3 protein: CASSLERLVRNSPLHF; CDR3 DNA: TGTGCCAGCAGCTTGGAACGGTTGGTGAGGAATTCACCCCTCCACTTT
V gene: TRBV29-1; J gene: TRBJ1-2; clone size: .; D gene: TRBD1; CDR3 protein: CSVENSGGALVGYTF; CDR3 DNA: TGCAGCGTTGAAAATTCAGGGGGCGCATTAGTTGGCTACACCTTC
V gene: TRBV7-2; J gene: TRBJ2-1; clone size: .; D gene: TRBD2; CDR3 protein: CASSLEATSGANEQFF; CDR3 DNA: TGTGCCAGCAGCTTAGAGGCGACTAGCGGGGCCAATGAGCAGTTCTTC
V gene: TRBV30; J gene: TRBJ1-1; clone size: .; D gene: .; CDR3 protein: CAWSRGGEAFF; CDR3 DNA: TGTGCCTGGAGTAGGGGGGGGGAAGCTTTCTTT